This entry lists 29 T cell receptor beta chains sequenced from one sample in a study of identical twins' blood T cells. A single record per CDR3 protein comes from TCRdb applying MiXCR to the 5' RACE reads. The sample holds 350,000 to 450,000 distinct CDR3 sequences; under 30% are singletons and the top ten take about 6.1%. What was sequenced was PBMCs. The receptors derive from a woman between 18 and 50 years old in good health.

DNA of the CDR3: TGCGCCAGCAGCTTATCAGGGCTAGCCAACTCCTACAATGAGCAGTTCTTC. It is translated as CASSLSGLANSYNEQFF. The chain employs TRBV5-1 and TRBJ2-1; the D gene could be TRBD1 or TRBD2 (5 bases each). Trimming took 2 bases from V and 0 from J, leaving 15 bases between them. From germline, CDR1 is SGHRS and CDR2 YFSETQ. The CDR3 spans 17 residues.

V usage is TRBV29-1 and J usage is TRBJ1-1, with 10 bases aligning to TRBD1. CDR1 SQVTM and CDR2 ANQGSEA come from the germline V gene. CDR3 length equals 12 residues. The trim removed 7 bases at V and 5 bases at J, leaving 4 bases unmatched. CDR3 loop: CSAGTGVTEAFF. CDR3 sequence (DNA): TGCAGCGCCGGGACAGGGGTAACTGAAGCTTTCTTT.

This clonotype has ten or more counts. CDR3 sequence (DNA): TGTGCCAGCAGTCGACAGGGGATTGAAGGCTACACCTTC. This gives the protein CASSRQGIEGYTF. The V gene is TRBV12-3 or TRBV12-4, the J gene TRBJ1-2; 8 bases fit TRBD1. The CDR3 spans 13 residues. The trim removed 5 bases at V and 8 bases at J, leaving 7 bases unmatched.

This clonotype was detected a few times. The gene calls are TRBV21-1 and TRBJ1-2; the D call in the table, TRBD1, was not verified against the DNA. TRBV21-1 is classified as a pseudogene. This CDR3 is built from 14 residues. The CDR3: CASNPGQGSYGYTF. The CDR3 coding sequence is TGTGCCAGCAACCCGGGACAGGGCAGCTATGGCTACACCTTC.

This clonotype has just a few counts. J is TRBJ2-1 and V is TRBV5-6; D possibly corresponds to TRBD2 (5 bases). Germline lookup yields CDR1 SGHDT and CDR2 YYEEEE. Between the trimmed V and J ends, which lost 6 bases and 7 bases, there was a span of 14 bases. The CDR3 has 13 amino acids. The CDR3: CASIPEGGNEQFF. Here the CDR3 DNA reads TGTGCCAGCATCCCTGAGGGTGGGAATGAGCAGTTCTTC.

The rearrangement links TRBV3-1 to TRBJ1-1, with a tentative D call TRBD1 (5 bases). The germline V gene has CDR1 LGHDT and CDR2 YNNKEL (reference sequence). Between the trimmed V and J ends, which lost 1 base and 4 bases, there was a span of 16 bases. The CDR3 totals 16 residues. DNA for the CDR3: TGTGCCAGCAGCCAAGCCTGGGGGGGAGGGCTCACTGAAGCTTTCTTT. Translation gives CASSQAWGGGLTEAFF.

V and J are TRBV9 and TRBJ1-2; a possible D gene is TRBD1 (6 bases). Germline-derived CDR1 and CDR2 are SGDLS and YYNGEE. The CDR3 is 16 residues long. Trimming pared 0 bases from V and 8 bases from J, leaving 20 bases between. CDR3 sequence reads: CASSVAVGQGSGGYTF. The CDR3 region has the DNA TGTGCCAGCAGCGTAGCTGTAGGGCAGGGGAGTGGAGGCTACACCTTC.

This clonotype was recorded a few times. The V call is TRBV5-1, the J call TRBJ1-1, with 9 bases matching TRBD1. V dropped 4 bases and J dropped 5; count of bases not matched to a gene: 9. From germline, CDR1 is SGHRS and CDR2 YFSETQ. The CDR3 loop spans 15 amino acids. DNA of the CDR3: TGCGCCAGCAGCCCCGGGACAGGGAGACGAACTGAAGCTTTCTTT. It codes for CASSPGTGRRTEAFF. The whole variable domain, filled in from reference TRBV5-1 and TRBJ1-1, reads KAGVTQTPRYLIKTRGQQVTLSCSPISGHRSVSWYQQTPGQGLQFLFEYFSETQRNKGNFPGRFSGRQFSNSRSEMNVSTLELGDSALYLCASSPGTGRRTEAFFGQGTRLTVV.

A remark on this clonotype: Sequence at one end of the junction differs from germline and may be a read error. The CDR3 region has the DNA TGTGCCATCAGGGAGTGGCAAAACTATGGCTACACCTTC. It codes for CAIREWQNYGYTF. The genes are TRBV10-3 and TRBJ1-2, with D unclear. The CDR3 has 13 amino acids. CDR1 is ENHRY and CDR2 is SYGVKD in the germline V gene.

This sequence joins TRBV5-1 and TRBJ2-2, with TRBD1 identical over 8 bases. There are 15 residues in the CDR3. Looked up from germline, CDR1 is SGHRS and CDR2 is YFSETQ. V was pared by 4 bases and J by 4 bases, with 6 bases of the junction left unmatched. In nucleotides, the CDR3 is TGCGCCAGCAGCGATCCGGGACAGGTCACCGGGGAGCTGTTTTTT. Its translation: CASSDPGQVTGELFF.

The CDR3, as DNA: TGCGCCAGCAGCTTGAGGGGTACCAACACCGGGGAGCTGTTTTTT. Its translation: CASSLRGTNTGELFF. The J gene is TRBJ2-2, the V gene TRBV5-1; possible D gene TRBD1, 5 bases. The CDR3 sequence is 15 residues long. CDR1 is SGHRS and CDR2 is YFSETQ in the germline V gene. V shed 1 base and J shed 2 bases, with 9 bases lying between them.

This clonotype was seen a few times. The CDR3 DNA is TGCAGTGCTCAGGGGAGCTCGAATGAGCAGTTCTTC. As protein: CSAQGSSNEQFF. The chain employs TRBV20-1 and TRBJ2-1; D may be TRBD1 (6 bases). In germline, CDR1 is DFQATT, CDR2 SNEGSKA (reference sequence). The CDR3 is 12 residues long. V shed 5 bases and J shed 7 bases, with 12 bases lying between them.

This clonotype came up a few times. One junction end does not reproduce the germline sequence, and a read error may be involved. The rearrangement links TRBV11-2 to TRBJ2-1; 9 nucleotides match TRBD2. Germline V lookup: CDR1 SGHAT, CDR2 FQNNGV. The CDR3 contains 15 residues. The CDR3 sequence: CANSFGGRAYNEQFF. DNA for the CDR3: TGTGCCAACAGCTTCGGCGGGAGGGCCTACAATGAGCAGTTCTTC.

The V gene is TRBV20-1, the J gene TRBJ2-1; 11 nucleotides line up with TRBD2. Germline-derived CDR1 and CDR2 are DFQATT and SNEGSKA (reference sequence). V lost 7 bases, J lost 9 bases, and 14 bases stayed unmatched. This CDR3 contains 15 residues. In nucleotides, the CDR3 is TGCAGTGGCCACCTTAGCGGGGGGGCCATTAGTGAGCAGTTCTTC. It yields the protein CSGHLSGGAISEQFF.

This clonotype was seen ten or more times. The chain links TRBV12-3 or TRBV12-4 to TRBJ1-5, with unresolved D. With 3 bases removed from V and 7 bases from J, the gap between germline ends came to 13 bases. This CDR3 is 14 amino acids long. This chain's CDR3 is CASSFGSFWQPQHF. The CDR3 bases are TGTGCCAGCAGTTTTGGTAGTTTCTGGCAGCCCCAGCATTTT.

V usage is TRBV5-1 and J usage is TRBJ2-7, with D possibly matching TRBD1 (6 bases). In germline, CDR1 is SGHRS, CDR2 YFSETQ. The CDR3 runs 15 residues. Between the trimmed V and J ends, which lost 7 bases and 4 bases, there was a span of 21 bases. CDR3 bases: TGCGCCAGCCATCCGGGACACACATACTCTTACGAGCAGTACTTC. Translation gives CASHPGHTYSYEQYF. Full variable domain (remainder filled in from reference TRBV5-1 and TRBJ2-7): KAGVTQTPRYLIKTRGQQVTLSCSPISGHRSVSWYQQTPGQGLQFLFEYFSETQRNKGNFPGRFSGRQFSNSRSEMNVSTLELGDSALYLCASHPGHTYSYEQYFGPGTRLTVT.

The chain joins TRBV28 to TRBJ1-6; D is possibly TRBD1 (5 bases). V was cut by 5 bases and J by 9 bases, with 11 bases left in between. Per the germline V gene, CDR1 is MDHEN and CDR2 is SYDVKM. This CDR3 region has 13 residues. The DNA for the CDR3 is TGTGCCAGCAGTCCAGACAGTTTTTCACCCCTCCACTTT. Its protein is CASSPDSFSPLHF.

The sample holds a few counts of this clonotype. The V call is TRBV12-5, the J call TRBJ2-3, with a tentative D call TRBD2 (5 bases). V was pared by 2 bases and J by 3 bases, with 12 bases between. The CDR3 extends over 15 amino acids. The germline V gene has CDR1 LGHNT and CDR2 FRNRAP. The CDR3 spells CASGLLASPTDTQYF. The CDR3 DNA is TGTGCTAGTGGTTTGCTGGCTAGCCCAACAGATACGCAGTATTTT.

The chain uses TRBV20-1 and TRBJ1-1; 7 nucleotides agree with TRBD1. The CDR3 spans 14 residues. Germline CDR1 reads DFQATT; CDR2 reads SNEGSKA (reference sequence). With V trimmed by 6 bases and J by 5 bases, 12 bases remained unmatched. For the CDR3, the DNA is TGCAGTGCCACCGGGAAGGGGGCAGGGACTGAAGCTTTCTTT. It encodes CSATGKGAGTEAFF.

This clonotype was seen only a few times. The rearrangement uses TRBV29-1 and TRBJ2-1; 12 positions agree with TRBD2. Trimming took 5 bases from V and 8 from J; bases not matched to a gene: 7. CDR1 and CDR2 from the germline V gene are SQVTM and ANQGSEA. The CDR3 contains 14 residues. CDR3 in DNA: TGCAGCGTTTCCCGGACTAGCGGGAACTATGAGCAGTTCTTC. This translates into CSVSRTSGNYEQFF.

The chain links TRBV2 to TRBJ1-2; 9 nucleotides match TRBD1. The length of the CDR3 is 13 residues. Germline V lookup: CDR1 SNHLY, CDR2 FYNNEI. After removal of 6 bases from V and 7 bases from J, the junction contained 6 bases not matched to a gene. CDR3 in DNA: TGTGCCAGCAGGGGCGGGACAGGGCCTGGCTACACCTTC. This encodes CASRGGTGPGYTF.

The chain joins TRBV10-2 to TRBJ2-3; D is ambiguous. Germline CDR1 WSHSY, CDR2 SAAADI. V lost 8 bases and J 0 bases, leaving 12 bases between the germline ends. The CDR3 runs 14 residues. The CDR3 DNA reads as TGCGCCAGCCGGGTGGGCCTCAGCACAGATACGCAGTATTTT. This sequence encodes CASRVGLSTDTQYF.

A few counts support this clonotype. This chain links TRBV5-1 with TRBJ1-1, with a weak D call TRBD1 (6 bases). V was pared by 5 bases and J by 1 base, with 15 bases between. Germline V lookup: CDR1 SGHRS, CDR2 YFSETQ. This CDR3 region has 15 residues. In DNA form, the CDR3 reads TGCGCCAGCAGTTTTTCAGGGGCGGCGAACACTGAAGCTTTCTTT. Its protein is CASSFSGAANTEAFF. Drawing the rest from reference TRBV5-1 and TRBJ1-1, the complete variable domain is KAGVTQTPRYLIKTRGQQVTLSCSPISGHRSVSWYQQTPGQGLQFLFEYFSETQRNKGNFPGRFSGRQFSNSRSEMNVSTLELGDSALYLCASSFSGAANTEAFFGQGTRLTVV.

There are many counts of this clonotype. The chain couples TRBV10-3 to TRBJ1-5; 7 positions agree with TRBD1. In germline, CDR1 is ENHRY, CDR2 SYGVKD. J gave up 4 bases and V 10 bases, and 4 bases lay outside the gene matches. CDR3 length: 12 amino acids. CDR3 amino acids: CATGTDNQPQHF. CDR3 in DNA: TGTGCCACCGGGACAGATAATCAGCCCCAGCATTTT.

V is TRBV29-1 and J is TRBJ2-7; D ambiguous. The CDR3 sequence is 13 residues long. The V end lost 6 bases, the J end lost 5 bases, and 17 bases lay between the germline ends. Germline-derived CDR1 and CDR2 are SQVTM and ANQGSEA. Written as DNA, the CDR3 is TGCAGCGTCGCCGCAGAGGTGGGGAACGAGCAGTACTTC. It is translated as CSVAAEVGNEQYF.

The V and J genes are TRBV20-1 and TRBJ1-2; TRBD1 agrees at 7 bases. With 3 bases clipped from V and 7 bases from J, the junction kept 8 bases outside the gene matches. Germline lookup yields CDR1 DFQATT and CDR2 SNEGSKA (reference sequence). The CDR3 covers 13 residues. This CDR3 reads CSARENRGPGYTF. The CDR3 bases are TGCAGTGCTAGGGAAAACAGGGGTCCTGGCTACACCTTC.

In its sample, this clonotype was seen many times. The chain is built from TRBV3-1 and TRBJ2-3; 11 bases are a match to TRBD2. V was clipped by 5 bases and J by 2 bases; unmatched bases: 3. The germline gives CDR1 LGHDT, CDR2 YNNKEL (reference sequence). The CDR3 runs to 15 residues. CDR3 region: CASSDSGRATDTQYF. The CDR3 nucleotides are TGTGCCAGCAGCGATAGCGGGAGGGCCACAGATACGCAGTATTTT.

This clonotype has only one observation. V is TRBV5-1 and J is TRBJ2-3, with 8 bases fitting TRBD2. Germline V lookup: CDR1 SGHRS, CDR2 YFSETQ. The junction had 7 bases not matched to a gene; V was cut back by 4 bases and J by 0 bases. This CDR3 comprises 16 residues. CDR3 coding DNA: TGCGCCAGCAGCCCGGGGACTAGTGCTAGCACAGATACGCAGTATTTT. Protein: CASSPGTSASTDTQYF. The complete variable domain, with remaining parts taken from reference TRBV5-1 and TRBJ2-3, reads KAGVTQTPRYLIKTRGQQVTLSCSPISGHRSVSWYQQTPGQGLQFLFEYFSETQRNKGNFPGRFSGRQFSNSRSEMNVSTLELGDSALYLCASSPGTSASTDTQYFGPGTRLTVL.

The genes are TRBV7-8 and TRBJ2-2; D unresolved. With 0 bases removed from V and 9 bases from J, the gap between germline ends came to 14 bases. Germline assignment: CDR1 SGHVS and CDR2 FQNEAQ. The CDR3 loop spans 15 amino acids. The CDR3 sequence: CASSLASERTRELFF. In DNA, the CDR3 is TGTGCCAGCAGCTTAGCATCGGAGAGGACCCGGGAGCTGTTTTTT.